The 25 T cell receptor beta chains below come from one sample, sequenced in a study of T cells in narcolepsy. The repertoire was sequenced with immunoSEQ multiplex PCR; TCRdb's copy has only in-frame clones and lacks some. The sample includes about 40,000 clones, around 85% of them seen just once. Sequenced material: CD45RA- memory CD4+ T cells from PBMCs. These receptors all come from a human donor with narcolepsy.

This chain connects TRBV5-4 to TRBJ2-1; 12 bases align to TRBD2. Germline V CDR1 and CDR2: SGHNT, YYREEE (reference sequence). The CDR3 has 17 amino acids. V lost 0 bases, J lost 2 bases, and 3 bases stayed unmatched. The CDR3 DNA is TGTGCCAGCAGCTTGGGGCTAGCGGGGGGGGCCTACAATGAGCAGTTCTTC. Translating it yields CASSLGLAGGAYNEQFF.

The J gene is TRBJ1-6, the V gene TRBV7-2; D remains unclear. In germline, CDR1 is SGHTA, CDR2 FQGNSA. The CDR3 length is 16 residues. V dropped 4 bases and J dropped 10 bases, with 20 bases sitting between them. CDR3 protein: CASSSRTLGRLSPLHF. As DNA, the CDR3 is TGTGCCAGCAGCTCACGGACCCTCGGGAGGTTGTCACCCCTCCACTTT.

The V and J genes are TRBV4-1 and TRBJ2-3; 10 bases align to TRBD2. The CDR3 has 15 residues. Germline CDR1 and CDR2: MGHRA and YSYEKL. Trimming at V came to 3 bases and at J to 2 bases, leaving 2 bases not matched to a gene. Here the CDR3 DNA reads TGCGCCAGCAGCCACGGACTAGCGGCCACAGATACGCAGTATTTT. It specifies CASSHGLAATDTQYF.

The genes are TRBV11-2 and TRBJ2-1; the D gene could be TRBD1 or TRBD2 (5 bases each). This CDR3 has 12 amino acids. Germline V gene data show CDR1 as SGHAT and CDR2 as FQNNGV. V was shortened by 0 bases and J by 10 bases, with 7 bases between the two germline ends. CDR3 sequence reads: CASSLEGDEQFF. CDR3 DNA sequence: TGTGCCAGCAGCTTAGAGGGGGACGAGCAGTTCTTC.

The J gene is TRBJ1-2, the V gene TRBV18; 8 nucleotides agree with TRBD1. CDR1 KGHSH and CDR2 LQKENI come from the germline V gene. V shed 3 bases and J 4 bases; nucleotides not matched to a gene: 4. The CDR3 loop spans 14 amino acids. The CDR3 loop is CASSPGQGSYGYTF. DNA of the CDR3: TGTGCCAGCTCACCCGGACAGGGAAGCTATGGCTACACCTTC.

This clone was found once. V gene TRBV2 combines with J gene TRBJ2-7; the D gene is possibly TRBD1 (6 bases). Germline CDR1 is SNHLY and CDR2 is FYNNEI. Trimming removed 1 base at V and 4 bases at J, with 8 bases between. This CDR3 has 13 residues. The CDR3 DNA is TGTGCCAGCAGTGAAGGGACAGAGTACGAGCAGTACTTC. Translation gives CASSEGTEYEQYF. The full variable domain, its missing parts supplied by reference TRBV2 and TRBJ2-7, is EPEVTQTPSHQVTQMGQEVILRCVPISNHLYFYWYRQILGQKVEFLVSFYNNEISEKSEIFDDQFSVERPDGSNFTLKIRSTKLEDSAMYFCASSEGTEYEQYFGPGTRLTVT.

This chain uses TRBV6-5 with TRBJ1-3; 7 nucleotides line up with TRBD1. The CDR3 runs 15 residues. Germline lookup yields CDR1 MNHEY and CDR2 SVGAGI. Trimming took 8 bases from V and 0 from J; bases not matched to a gene: 7. The CDR3 loop reads CASARGQSSGNTIYF. The CDR3, as DNA: TGTGCCAGCGCTAGGGGACAGAGCTCTGGAAACACCATATATTTT.

The table lists this clone with a count of one. The V call is TRBV27, the J call TRBJ2-7; 9 bases match TRBD2. Germline loops: CDR1 MNHEY, CDR2 SMNVEV (reference sequence). CDR3 length: 14 residues. J gave up 1 base and V 7 bases, and 5 bases lay outside the gene matches. Written as DNA, the CDR3 is TGTGCCAGCAAAACGGCGGGGGGGTCCTACGAGCAGTACTTC. Encoded protein: CASKTAGGSYEQYF.

The V gene is TRBV10-3, the J gene TRBJ2-7; 11 bases are a match to TRBD2. Germline CDR1 is ENHRY and CDR2 is SYGVKD. V was clipped by 10 bases and J by 4 bases; unmatched bases: 9. The CDR3 is 14 amino acids. CDR3: CATWSTSGGYEQYF. The CDR3 coding sequence is TGTGCCACCTGGAGTACTAGCGGGGGTTACGAGCAGTACTTC.

CDR3 nucleotides: TGTGCCAGCAGTAGGCCCGGGACAGGAAATACTGAAGCTTTCTTT. Translated: CASSRPGTGNTEAFF. This chain joins TRBV27 and TRBJ1-1; TRBD1 matches 8 bases. The germline V gene has CDR1 MNHEY and CDR2 SMNVEV (reference sequence). CDR3 size: 15 residues. J lost 5 bases, V lost 5 bases, and 10 bases had no gene match.

CDR3 DNA: TGCGCCAGCAGCTTGGAAGGGGGCAGGGCAGATACGCAGTATTTT. It yields the protein CASSLEGGRADTQYF. The genes are TRBV5-1 and TRBJ2-3; 7 positions agree with TRBD1. The junction had 5 bases not matched to a gene; V was cut back by 0 bases and J by 4 bases. The CDR3 has 15 amino acids. Germline V gene lookup returns CDR1 SGHRS and CDR2 YFSETQ.

The chain is built from TRBV6-5 and TRBJ1-5; 10 positions match TRBD1. The CDR3 totals 14 residues. The V segment lost 6 bases and the J segment 6 bases; nucleotides outside the gene matches: 5. In germline, CDR1 is MNHEY, CDR2 SVGAGI. CDR3 protein: CASSPDRGTQPQHF. CDR3 in DNA: TGTGCCAGCAGCCCGGACAGGGGGACTCAGCCCCAGCATTTT.

This clone was observed a single time. This sequence joins TRBV4-2 and TRBJ1-6; no clear D. The CDR3 is 14 residues long. V gave up 4 bases and J gave up 12 bases, with 16 bases separating them. The germline gives CDR1 LGHNA, CDR2 YNFKEQ. CDR3 loop: CASSRAASGEPLHF. The DNA for the CDR3 is TGTGCCAGCAGCCGTGCGGCTTCAGGCGAACCCCTCCACTTT.

This clone was observed a single time. The chain couples TRBV18 to TRBJ2-5; D may be TRBD2 (5 bases). V was cut by 1 base and J by 5 bases, with 17 bases left in between. CDR1 is KGHSH and CDR2 is LQKENI in the germline V gene. This CDR3 has 16 residues. The CDR3, as DNA: TGTGCCAGCTCACCACGGGATTCAGGAGGCGGGGAGACCCAGTACTTC. Translation: CASSPRDSGGGETQYF.

The J gene is TRBJ2-7, the V gene TRBV13; 10 bases align to TRBD2. Germline V gives CDR1 PRHDT, CDR2 FYEKMQ (reference sequence). With V trimmed by 6 bases and J by 2 bases, 4 bases remained unmatched. The CDR3 is made up of 14 amino acids. In DNA form, the CDR3 reads TGTGCCAGCAGGTCTAGCGGGGGAGCCTACGAGCAGTACTTC. Its protein product is CASRSSGGAYEQYF.

This rearrangement joins TRBV27 to TRBJ2-3; D is undetermined. Deletions cut 4 bases from V and 2 bases from J, with 7 bases between. There are 13 residues in the CDR3. Germline V lookup: CDR1 MNHEY, CDR2 SMNVEV (reference sequence). The CDR3 nucleotides read TGTGCCAGCAGTTCCGGAACCACAGATACGCAGTATTTT. This encodes CASSSGTTDTQYF.

This chain joins TRBV20-1 and TRBJ1-4; TRBD1 might be the D (6 bases). The V end lost 6 bases, the J end lost 7 bases, and 9 bases lay between the germline ends. CDR1 and CDR2 (germline): DFQATT, SNEGSKA (reference sequence). The CDR3 runs to 11 residues. CDR3 nucleotides: TGCAGTGCCGCGACAGGTGAAAAACTGTTTTTT. It yields the protein CSAATGEKLFF.

This clone was picked up one time. The DNA for the CDR3 is TGCGCCAGCAGCTTGTATGCTGCAACTAATGAAAAACTGTTTTTT. Encoded protein: CASSLYAATNEKLFF. The V and J genes are TRBV5-1 and TRBJ1-4, with D uncertain. This CDR3 region has 15 residues. V lost 1 base, J lost 0 bases, and 7 bases lay in between. CDR1 and CDR2 from the germline V gene are SGHRS and YFSETQ. Supplemented by reference TRBV5-1 and TRBJ1-4, the full variable domain reads KAGVTQTPRYLIKTRGQQVTLSCSPISGHRSVSWYQQTPGQGLQFLFEYFSETQRNKGNFPGRFSGRQFSNSRSEMNVSTLELGDSALYLCASSLYAATNEKLFFGSGTQLSVL.

The J gene is TRBJ1-2, the V gene TRBV19, with D perhaps TRBD1 (5 bases). The CDR3 is 16 amino acids. V lost 6 bases and J lost 3, with 20 bases in between. Germline values: CDR1 LNHDA, CDR2 SQIVND (reference sequence). CDR3 protein: CASSPRGQGGYYGYTF. The DNA for the CDR3 is TGTGCCAGTAGCCCCCGGGGCCAGGGTGGGTACTATGGCTACACCTTC.

The V gene is TRBV11-3, the J gene TRBJ2-5, with D unresolved. From germline, CDR1 is SGHNT and CDR2 YENEEA. V was trimmed by 1 base and J by 5 bases, leaving 5 bases between them. The CDR3 runs to 12 residues. CDR3: CASSLGWETQYF. The CDR3, as DNA: TGTGCCAGCAGCTTAGGCTGGGAGACCCAGTACTTC.

The table lists this clone with a few counts. This chain connects TRBV7-2 to TRBJ1-2; 9 bases fit TRBD1. V lost 4 bases and J lost 1; bases outside the gene matches: 7. Germline values: CDR1 SGHTA, CDR2 FQGNSA. The CDR3 consists of 16 residues. The CDR3 sequence: CASSSGTGNGNYGYTF. In DNA, the CDR3 is TGTGCCAGCAGCTCCGGGACAGGGAACGGTAACTATGGCTACACCTTC.

This chain joins TRBV6-1 and TRBJ1-6; TRBD1 might be the D (6 bases). CDR1 and CDR2 from the germline V gene are MNHNS and SASEGT. Deletions cut 7 bases from V and 7 bases from J, with 14 bases between. This CDR3 comprises 14 residues. This CDR3 reads CASNTGMGNSPLHF. As DNA, the CDR3 is TGTGCCAGCAATACAGGGATGGGAAATTCACCCCTCCACTTT.

The rearrangement uses TRBV30 and TRBJ2-2; D may be TRBD1 (6 bases). Germline CDR1 is GTSNPN and CDR2 is SVGIG (reference sequence). The CDR3 is 14 amino acids. The V and J ends lost 2 bases and 6 bases respectively, with 13 bases between them. The CDR3 DNA reads as TGTGCCTGGAGTTGGGGGCAGGGGCCCGGGGAGCTGTTTTTT. Protein sequence: CAWSWGQGPGELFF.

The CDR3 nucleotides are TGTGCCAGCAGTGATCAGCAGTGTCTCCTAGTCGACAATGAAAAACTGTTTTTT. It is translated as CASSDQQCLLVDNEKLFF. The rearrangement uses TRBV7-3 and TRBJ1-4; D remains ambiguous. CDR1 SGHTA and CDR2 FQGTGA come from the germline V gene. Trimming stripped 6 bases from V and 5 bases from J, with 25 bases between. The CDR3 extends over 18 amino acids.

This clone was observed once. The rearrangement uses TRBV7-8 and TRBJ2-7, with D possibly matching TRBD2 (6 bases). V dropped 1 base and J dropped 7 bases, with 17 bases sitting between them. Germline V lookup: CDR1 SGHVS, CDR2 FQNEAQ. The CDR3 spans 15 residues. The CDR3 here is CASSLGFGTRKEQYF. The CDR3 DNA reads TGTGCCAGCAGCTTAGGCTTTGGGACTCGGAAGGAGCAGTACTTC.